This TCR beta chain was sequenced for a study of blood T cell repertoires in COVID-19. Study as a whole: COVID-19 samples collected from the United States, Italy and Spain covered acute and convalescent phases. Sources were T cells, B-cell-depleted T cells, or PBMCs; the material itself was cDNA or gDNA.

Germline V gives CDR1 SQVTM, CDR2 ANQGSEA. This CDR3 contains 16 residues. With 2 bases removed from V and 1 base from J, the gap between germline ends came to 18 bases. As handled by the study authors: Estimated nucleated cell counts came from reference gene primer amplification. The data were produced by immunoSEQ multiplex PCR, yet TCRdb's version contains in-frame clones alone and is incomplete. D and trimming come from the DNA, and the V and J calls and clone size come from that table. The data contain fewer than 500,000 clones, roughly 89% of them singletons. The source of this sequence is a woman aged 30 to 39 with acute or convalescent COVID-19. V gene TRBV29-1 combines with J gene TRBJ2-7; a possible D gene is TRBD2 (6 bases). Specimen: peripheral blood. The CDR3, as DNA: TGCAGCGTTGAATTATTGCGGGACGGAGGTTCCTACGAGCAGTACTTC. Translation gives CSVELLRDGGSYEQYF.